The 21 T cell receptor beta chains presented below share a single source sample, sequenced in a study of memory CD4+ T cells and cytomegalovirus serostatus. Clones were read by immunoSEQ multiplex PCR, and TCRdb kept only the in-frame ones, dropping some. This table has roughly 45,000 clones, around 80% appearing once. The sort gate was single viable CD3+CD4+CD8-CD45RO+ cells for memory CD4+ T cells. Sequenced material: memory CD4+ T cells from blood. The receptor source for this set is an adult in good health and CMV-seronegative.

V is TRBV6-1 and J is TRBJ1-6, with 7 nucleotides matching TRBD1. CDR1 is MNHNS, CDR2 SASEGT, per germline. This CDR3 has 14 residues. Losses at the gene ends were 7 bases for V and 4 bases for J; bases not matched to a gene: 4. The DNA of the CDR3 is TGTGCCAGCACCCCGGGACAGTATAATTCACCCCTCCACTTT. It is translated as CASTPGQYNSPLHF.

The gene calls are TRBV4-3 and TRBJ2-3; tentative D call: TRBD2 (6 bases). CDR3 length equals 15 residues. Germline V lookup: CDR1 LGHNA, CDR2 YSLEER. Deletions cut 0 bases from V and 4 bases from J, with 11 bases between. The CDR3 is CASSQDGGAADTQYF. The DNA of the CDR3 is TGCGCCAGCAGCCAAGATGGAGGGGCGGCAGATACGCAGTATTTT.

The chain employs TRBV5-4 and TRBJ2-1, with TRBD2 matching 13 bases. Germline V lookup: CDR1 SGHNT, CDR2 YYREEE (reference sequence). CDR3 length equals 17 residues. V dropped 7 bases and J dropped 0; count of bases not matched to a gene: 7. The CDR3 here is CASRGLAGRSSYNEQFF. The DNA for the CDR3 is TGTGCCAGCCGGGGACTAGCGGGGCGTAGCTCCTACAATGAGCAGTTCTTC.

This clone has more than one count but fewer than ten. The chain recombines TRBV10-1 with TRBJ1-2; no reliable D call. V lost 4 bases to trimming and J lost 4 bases, with 7 bases between them. The V gene's germline CDR1 is WNHNN and CDR2 SYGVQD (reference sequence). CDR3 size: 12 residues. The CDR3 loop is CASSVKLYGYTF. CDR3 nucleotides: TGCGCCAGCAGTGTCAAACTCTATGGCTACACCTTC.

The V call is TRBV4-3, the J call TRBJ1-2; D call uncertain. Trimming removed 0 bases from V and 4 bases from J, with 18 bases in between. Looked up from germline, CDR1 is LGHNA and CDR2 is YSLEER. The CDR3 extends over 17 amino acids. The CDR3 DNA reads as TGCGCCAGCAGCCAAGATTCAGTAGCAGTACCCCTCTATGGCTACACCTTC. This translates into CASSQDSVAVPLYGYTF.

V usage is TRBV7-2 and J usage is TRBJ2-7, with D possibly matching TRBD2 (6 bases). Germline lookup yields CDR1 SGHTA and CDR2 FQGNSA. V lost 7 bases and J lost 2, with 15 bases in between. The CDR3 loop spans 14 amino acids. For the CDR3, the DNA is TGTGCCAGCACCCAACGGGGGAGACCCTACGAGCAGTACTTC. Its translation: CASTQRGRPYEQYF.

The chain has TRBV9 and TRBJ2-2, with 8 bases aligning to TRBD1. The CDR3 runs to 15 residues. Germline loops: CDR1 SGDLS, CDR2 YYNGEE. With V trimmed by 0 bases and J by 5 bases, 3 bases remained unmatched. The chain's CDR3 is CASSVGTGGTGELFF. The CDR3 nucleotides read TGTGCCAGCAGCGTAGGCACAGGGGGGACCGGGGAGCTGTTTTTT.

A few counts support this clone. The genes are TRBV7-6 and TRBJ2-3, with a tentative D call TRBD2 (5 bases). The germline V gene has CDR1 SGHVS and CDR2 FNYEAQ. Deletions cut 8 bases from V and 5 bases from J, with 14 bases between. This CDR3 has 13 amino acids. The chain's CDR3 is CASAGPSGDTQYF. In DNA form, the CDR3 reads TGTGCCAGCGCCGGACCAAGCGGAGATACGCAGTATTTT.

CDR3 nucleotides: TGTGCCAGCAACCATCTGCGGGCTAACTATGGCTACACCTTC. This codes for CASNHLRANYGYTF. V and J are TRBV11-2 and TRBJ1-2, with unresolved D. Germline CDR1 is SGHAT and CDR2 is FQNNGV. This CDR3 has 14 amino acids. The ends were cut back, 7 bases at V and 0 bases at J, with 12 bases in the middle.

The chain carries TRBV7-2 and TRBJ1-1; 7 nucleotides agree with TRBD1. J gave up 0 bases and V 5 bases, and 6 bases lay outside the gene matches. Germline assignment: CDR1 SGHTA and CDR2 FQGNSA. CDR3 length: 15 residues. CDR3 in DNA: TGTGCCAGCAGCACTTCCAGGGGGATGAACACTGAAGCTTTCTTT. It specifies CASSTSRGMNTEAFF.

This chain uses TRBV15 with TRBJ1-5; the D is unclear. This CDR3 contains 13 residues. V was pared by 4 bases and J by 6 bases, with 10 bases between. CDR1 is LNHNV and CDR2 is YYDKDF in the germline V gene (reference sequence). DNA of the CDR3: TGTGCCACCAGCAACGGGGTGGGTCAGCCCCAGCATTTT. It yields the protein CATSNGVGQPQHF.

The chain carries TRBV23-1 and TRBJ1-2; 7 bases match TRBD1. TRBV23-1 is filed as an ORF, its function uncertain. The CDR3 contains 15 residues. V lost 6 bases and J lost 2; bases outside the gene matches: 9. CDR3 loop: CASRQRQGPNYGYTF. For the CDR3, the DNA is TGCGCCAGCAGACAGCGACAGGGTCCGAACTATGGCTACACCTTC.

The CDR3 DNA reads as TGTGCCAGCAGCTTAGGACAGGGGGTCACAGATACGCAGTATTTT. This gives the protein CASSLGQGVTDTQYF. The gene calls are TRBV7-9 and TRBJ2-3, with TRBD1 matching over 9 bases. The CDR3 consists of 15 residues. Looked up from germline, CDR1 is SEHNR and CDR2 is FQNEAQ (reference sequence). After removal of 1 base from V and 2 bases from J, the junction contained 1 base not matched to a gene.

V usage is TRBV5-5 and J usage is TRBJ2-5; D is perhaps TRBD2 (6 bases). Between the trimmed V and J ends, which lost 4 bases and 5 bases, there was a span of 24 bases. The germline gives CDR1 SGHKS, CDR2 YYEKEE (reference sequence). This CDR3 has 17 amino acids. The CDR3 reads CASSVALHRRDRETQYF. The CDR3 DNA reads TGTGCCAGCAGCGTAGCTCTTCACAGGCGGGATAGGGAGACCCAGTACTTC. Supplemented by reference TRBV5-5 and TRBJ2-5, the full variable domain reads DAGVTQSPTHLIKTRGQQVTLRCSPISGHKSVSWYQQVLGQGPQFIFQYYEKEERGRGNFPDRFSARQFPNYSSELNVNALLLGDSALYLCASSVALHRRDRETQYFGPGTRLLVL.

J is TRBJ2-2 and V is TRBV2, with 8 bases identical to TRBD2. V was clipped by 2 bases and J by 5 bases; unmatched bases: 13. CDR1 SNHLY and CDR2 FYNNEI come from the germline V gene. CDR3 length: 18 residues. CDR3: CASSESRRGGSGTGELFF. CDR3 sequence (DNA): TGTGCCAGCAGTGAATCACGTCGGGGGGGCTCAGGGACCGGGGAGCTGTTTTTT.

The chain combines TRBV5-1 with TRBJ2-2; maybe TRBD2 (6 bases). Germline assignment: CDR1 SGHRS and CDR2 YFSETQ. This CDR3 has 14 amino acids. Trimming cost V 5 bases and J 4 bases, with 12 bases left between them. CDR3 amino acids: CASREGLSTGELFF. CDR3 nucleotides: TGCGCCAGCAGGGAGGGGCTCTCCACCGGGGAGCTGTTTTTT.

The rearrangement links TRBV5-5 to TRBJ1-5; tentative D call: TRBD1 (6 bases). The germline gives CDR1 SGHKS, CDR2 YYEKEE (reference sequence). The CDR3 contains 14 residues. Trimming took 2 bases from V and 7 from J, leaving 13 bases between them. In DNA form, the CDR3 reads TGTGCCAGCAGCTTTGAAGGGGGTGGCCAGCCCCAGCATTTT. Translation: CASSFEGGGQPQHF.

This clone occurred once. This chain uses TRBV7-3 with TRBJ2-6; TRBD2 might be the D (6 bases). Per the germline V gene, CDR1 is SGHTA and CDR2 is FQGTGA. V was cut by 1 base and J by 0 bases, with 13 bases left in between. This CDR3 is 18 amino acids long. The CDR3 spells CASSLRGLSSSGANVLTF. The CDR3 DNA follows: TGTGCCAGCAGCTTAAGGGGACTGTCGAGCTCTGGGGCCAACGTCCTGACTTTC.

The chain employs TRBV29-1 and TRBJ2-7; possible D gene TRBD1, 6 bases. Per germline, CDR1 SQVTM and CDR2 ANQGSEA. With 6 bases removed from V and 4 bases from J, the gap between germline ends came to 16 bases. This CDR3 is 13 amino acids long. The chain's CDR3 is CSVRRDMSYEQYF. In nucleotides, the CDR3 is TGCAGCGTCCGTAGGGACATGAGTTACGAGCAGTACTTC.

The rearrangement uses TRBV30 and TRBJ2-1; D is uncertain. CDR1 and CDR2 (germline): GTSNPN, SVGIG (reference sequence). V was shortened by 1 base and J by 8 bases, with 6 bases between the two germline ends. This CDR3 comprises 11 residues. The CDR3 bases are TGTGCCTGGAGTGCGTGGTATGAGCAGTTCTTC. It yields the protein CAWSAWYEQFF.

The chain links TRBV5-1 to TRBJ2-2; no firm D call. Trimming took off 2 bases at V and 7 bases at J, with 6 bases between the two ends. The CDR3 totals 12 residues. CDR1 and CDR2 from the germline V gene are SGHRS and YFSETQ. CDR3 loop: CASSFQDGELFF. In nucleotides, the CDR3 is TGCGCCAGCAGCTTTCAAGACGGGGAGCTGTTTTTT.